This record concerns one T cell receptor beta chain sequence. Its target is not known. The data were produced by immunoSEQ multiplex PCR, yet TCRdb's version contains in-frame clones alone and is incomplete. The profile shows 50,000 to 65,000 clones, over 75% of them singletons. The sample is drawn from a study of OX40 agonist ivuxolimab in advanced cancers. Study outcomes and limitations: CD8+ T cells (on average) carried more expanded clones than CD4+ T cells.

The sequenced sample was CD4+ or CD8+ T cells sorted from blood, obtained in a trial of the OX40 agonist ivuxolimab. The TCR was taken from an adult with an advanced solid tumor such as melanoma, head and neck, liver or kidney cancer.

This chain's CDR3 is CASSTGQGYTDEQFF. As DNA, the CDR3 is TGCGCCAGCAGCACTGGACAGGGGTACACGGATGAGCAGTTCTTC. V gene TRBV5-1 combines with J gene TRBJ2-1; 9 bases are a match to TRBD1. This CDR3 region has 15 residues. Germline V lookup: CDR1 SGHRS, CDR2 YFSETQ. V dropped 4 bases and J dropped 8; count of bases not matched to a gene: 10.